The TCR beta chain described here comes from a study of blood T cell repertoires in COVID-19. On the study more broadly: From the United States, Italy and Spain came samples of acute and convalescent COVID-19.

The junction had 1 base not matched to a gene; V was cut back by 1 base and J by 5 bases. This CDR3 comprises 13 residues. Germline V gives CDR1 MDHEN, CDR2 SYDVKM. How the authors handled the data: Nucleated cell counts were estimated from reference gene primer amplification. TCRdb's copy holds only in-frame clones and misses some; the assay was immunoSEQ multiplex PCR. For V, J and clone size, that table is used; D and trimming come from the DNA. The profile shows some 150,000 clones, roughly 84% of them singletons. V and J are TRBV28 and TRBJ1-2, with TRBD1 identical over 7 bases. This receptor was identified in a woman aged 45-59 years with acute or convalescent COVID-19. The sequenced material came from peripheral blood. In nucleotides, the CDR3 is TGTGCCAGCAGTTTATACAGGGGATATGGCTACACCTTC. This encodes CASSLYRGYGYTF.